What follows are 10 T cell receptor beta chains derived from one specimen sequenced in a study of vaccination and CD4 T cells after COVID-19. Regarding time point: late sampling 161 to 241 days after vaccination in a few convalescent patients. Treatment defined: approximately nine-day PBMC culture with coronavirus spike peptide pools or control peptides (ViraFEST assay). Their antigens are not known. Cultured CD4+ T cells had their DNA profiled by the Oncomine TCR Beta short-read assay. TCRdb called the PCR reads again in MiXCR, with one record for every CDR3 protein. The repertoire holds 20,000 to 25,000 distinct CDR3 sequences, with more than 30% as singletons. This specimen consisted of CD4+ T cells from blood, cultured in vitro, obtained about 7 months after SARS-CoV-2 vaccination. The receptors were gathered from a human donor who had recovered from COVID-19.

V usage is TRBV14 and J usage is TRBJ1-1; D not resolved. From germline, CDR1 is SGHDN and CDR2 FVKESK. Trimming cost V 1 base and J 3 bases, with 6 bases left between them. This CDR3 contains 13 residues. This CDR3 is CASSQVRHTEAFF. The CDR3 coding sequence is TGTGCCAGCAGCCAAGTCAGACACACTGAAGCTTTCTTT.

This clonotype was recorded many times. The rearrangement joins TRBV20-1 to TRBJ1-2, with D perhaps TRBD1 (6 bases). The CDR3 consists of 13 residues. Germline V gene data show CDR1 as DFQATT and CDR2 as SNEGSKA (reference sequence). The V end lost 6 bases, the J end lost 3 bases, and 14 bases lay between the germline ends. CDR3 DNA sequence: TGCAGTGCACGCGAGGGGGTGGACTATGGCTACACCTTC. Its protein product is CSAREGVDYGYTF.

The rearrangement joins TRBV4-3 to TRBJ2-1; no firm D call. Germline V CDR1 and CDR2: LGHNA, YSLEER. The CDR3 is 13 residues long. V lost 3 bases, J lost 4 bases, and 7 bases lay in between. CDR3 sequence (DNA): TGCGCCAGCAGCCATCGGGCATACAATGAGCAGTTCTTC. Translated: CASSHRAYNEQFF.

This clonotype has just a few counts. The chain links TRBV6-2 or TRBV6-3 to TRBJ1-2; D is undetermined. This CDR3 has 15 amino acids. The V gene lost 0 bases and the J gene lost 3 bases, with 11 bases spanning the gap. Germline lookup yields CDR1 MNHEY and CDR2 SVGEGT. The CDR3 coding sequence is TGTGCCAGCAGTTACTCGTGGGGAGAGGACTATGGCTACACCTTC. Amino acid sequence: CASSYSWGEDYGYTF.

This clonotype has only a few counts. J is TRBJ2-7 and V is TRBV10-3; TRBD1 matches at 9 bases. V was clipped by 10 bases and J by 3 bases; unmatched bases: 13. Per germline, CDR1 ENHRY and CDR2 SYGVKD. The CDR3 extends over 15 amino acids. The CDR3 region has the DNA TGTGCCACCGTCGACACCGGGACAGGGTACTACGAGCAGTACTTC. The encoded protein is CATVDTGTGYYEQYF.

The chain couples TRBV7-2 to TRBJ2-6; D unclear. Looked up from germline, CDR1 is SGHTA and CDR2 is FQGNSA. The length of the CDR3 is 15 residues. Trimming took 5 bases from V and 4 from J, leaving 12 bases between them. CDR3 protein: CASSPRVAGANVLTF. The CDR3, as DNA: TGTGCCAGCAGCCCAAGGGTCGCCGGGGCCAACGTCCTGACTTTC.

The chain couples TRBV10-3 to TRBJ2-5, with D perhaps being TRBD1 or TRBD2 (5 bases each). The V gene's germline CDR1 is ENHRY and CDR2 SYGVKD. V shed 8 bases and J shed 2 bases, with 12 bases lying between them. This CDR3 contains 13 residues. Written as DNA, the CDR3 is TGTGCCATCGCCGGGACGGCTCAAGAGACCCAGTACTTC. It yields the protein CAIAGTAQETQYF.

V usage is TRBV24-1 and J usage is TRBJ2-1, with 11 bases identical to TRBD1. V shed 4 bases and J 3 bases; nucleotides not matched to a gene: 7. CDR1 and CDR2 (germline): KGHDR, SFDVKD. This CDR3 has 17 residues. The CDR3: CATSEFAGTGGYNEQFF. In DNA form, the CDR3 reads TGTGCCACCAGTGAGTTTGCGGGGACAGGGGGCTACAATGAGCAGTTCTTC.

The V call is TRBV24-1, the J call TRBJ2-3, with 10 positions matching TRBD2. V gave up 4 bases and J gave up 0 bases; unmatched junction bases: 6. The CDR3 extends over 17 amino acids. Germline lookup yields CDR1 KGHDR and CDR2 SFDVKD. The CDR3, as DNA: TGTGCCACCAGTGACTCGGGACTAGCGACAAGCACAGATACGCAGTATTTT. Translated, it gives CATSDSGLATSTDTQYF.

This clonotype was seen a handful of times. The chain couples TRBV7-9 to TRBJ2-1, with unresolved D. In germline, CDR1 is SEHNR, CDR2 FQNEAQ (reference sequence). V dropped 4 bases and J dropped 8 bases, with 12 bases sitting between them. CDR3 size: 13 residues. The CDR3: CASSSDPSHEQFF. CDR3 DNA: TGTGCCAGCAGCTCCGACCCCAGCCATGAGCAGTTCTTC.